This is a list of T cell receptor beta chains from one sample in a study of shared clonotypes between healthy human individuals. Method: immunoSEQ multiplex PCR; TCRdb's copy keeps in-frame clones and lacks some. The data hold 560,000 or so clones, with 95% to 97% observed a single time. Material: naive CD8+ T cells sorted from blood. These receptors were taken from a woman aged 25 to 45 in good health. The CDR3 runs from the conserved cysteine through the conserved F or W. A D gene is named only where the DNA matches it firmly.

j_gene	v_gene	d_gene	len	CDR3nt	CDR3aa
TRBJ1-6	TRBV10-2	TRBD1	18	TGCGCCACGAGTCCCGGGACAGGGGGCGACTCCTATAATTCACCCCTCCACTTT	CATSPGTGGDSYNSPLHF
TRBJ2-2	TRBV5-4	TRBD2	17	TGTGCCAGCAGCTTGGGCCGCGGACTAGCGGGAGTCGAGGAGCTGTTTTTT	CASSLGRGLAGVEELFF
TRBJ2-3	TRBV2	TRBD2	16	TGTGCCAGCCAAAACCCAGCTAGCGGAGACACAGATACGCAGTATTTT	CASQNPASGDTDTQYF
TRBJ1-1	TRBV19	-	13	TGTGCCAGTAGTATTTTGGTCGACAGTGAAGCTTTCTTT	CASSILVDSEAFF
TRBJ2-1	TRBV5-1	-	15	TGCGCCAGCAGCTTGGTTGGGGTGGGATTCAATGAGCAGTTCTTC	CASSLVGVGFNEQFF
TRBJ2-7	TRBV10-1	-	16	TGCGCCAGCAGTGAAGATTATGAGGGGACCACCTACGAGCAGTACTTC	CASSEDYEGTTYEQYF
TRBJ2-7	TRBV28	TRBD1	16	TGTGCCAGCAGACAACCCGCCCGACAGGGATCCTACGAGCAGTACTTC	CASRQPARQGSYEQYF
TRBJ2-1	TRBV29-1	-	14	TGCAGCGCATCCCTCAGGGGGGGGCACAATGAGCAGTTCTTC	CSASLRGGHNEQFF
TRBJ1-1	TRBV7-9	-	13	TGTGCCAGCAGCTTAGAGGGGAAAGCTGAAGCTTTCTTT	CASSLEGKAEAFF
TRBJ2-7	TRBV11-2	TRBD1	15	TGTGCCAGCAGCTTAGGGCCAGGGGGCTCCTACGAGCAGTACTTC	CASSLGPGGSYEQYF
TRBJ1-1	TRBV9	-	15	TGTGCCAGCAGCGTAGACGGGGGGAGTTACACTGAAGCTTTCTTT	CASSVDGGSYTEAFF
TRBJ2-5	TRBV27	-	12	TGTGCCAGCAGTCCCCTGGGGGAGACCCAGTACTTC	CASSPLGETQYF
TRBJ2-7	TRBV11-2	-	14	TGTGCCAGCAGCTGGGCAGGGAGCTCCTACGAGCAGTACTTC	CASSWAGSSYEQYF
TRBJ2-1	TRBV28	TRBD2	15	TGTGCCAGCAGTTTTGTGCTAGCGGGCAACAATGAGCAGTTCTTC	CASSFVLAGNNEQFF
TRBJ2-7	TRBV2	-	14	TGTGCCATCAAGGGGGGGTCTGGCTCCTACGAGCAGTACTTC	CAIKGGSGSYEQYF
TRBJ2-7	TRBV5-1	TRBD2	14	TGCGCCAGCAGCGGGGGACTAGCGGACTACGAGCAGTACTTC	CASSGGLADYEQYF